This TCR beta chain was sequenced during a study of shared clonotypes between healthy human individuals. Clones were read by immunoSEQ multiplex PCR, and TCRdb kept only the in-frame ones, dropping some. Among about 530,000 clones listed, about 95% were seen once. Findings of the study overall: The study's rarefaction showed incomplete sorted-subset sequencing despite large depth. Relative to memory subsets, naive subsets generally showed larger estimated richness.

Trimming at V came to 4 bases and at J to 6 bases, leaving 12 bases not matched to a gene. The CDR3 runs 16 residues. Germline values: CDR1 SGDLS, CDR2 YYNGEE. For this clone: Its antigen is currently unknown.

The chain links TRBV9 to TRBJ2-2, with TRBD2 matching 7 bases. The specimen was naive CD4+ T cells sorted from blood. Subset defined: CD45RA+ positively selected. The TCR was taken from a woman in her 30s in good health. The CDR3 sequence is CASSKGRGEVAGELFF. The CDR3 region has the DNA TGTGCCAGCAGCAAGGGTCGGGGGGAGGTCGCCGGGGAGCTGTTTTTT.